Listed here are 5 T cell receptor beta chains from one sample, sequenced in a study of identical twins. TCRdb recomputed calls from the 5' RACE reads with MiXCR, one row per CDR3 protein. The data hold around 95,000 distinct CDR3 sequences, with 4.5% to 6.5% observed a single time. The specimen was memory T cells sorted from blood. The receptor set was obtained from a woman aged 45 to 65 in good health.

This clonotype was recorded at least ten times. The chain has TRBV7-8 and TRBJ2-7, with 7 bases that match TRBD2. This CDR3 region has 15 residues. Germline V gene data show CDR1 as SGHVS and CDR2 as FQNEAQ. With V trimmed by 3 bases and J by 2 bases, 7 bases remained unmatched. The CDR3 here is CASSLLAGAAYEQYF. The CDR3 nucleotides are TGTGCCAGCAGCTTGCTGGCGGGAGCCGCCTACGAGCAGTACTTC.

This clonotype was detected ten times or more. The rearrangement uses TRBV29-1 and TRBJ2-7, with D perhaps assigned TRBD1 or TRBD2 (5 bases each). V was pared by 4 bases and J by 1 base, with 8 bases between. The CDR3 contains 12 residues. Germline loops: CDR1 SQVTM, CDR2 ANQGSEA. The CDR3 sequence: CSVAGRSYEQYF. The CDR3 coding sequence is TGCAGCGTTGCGGGACGGTCCTACGAGCAGTACTTC.

This clonotype was seen at least ten times. The gene calls are TRBV19 and TRBJ2-2; 14 bases map to TRBD2. CDR3 size: 16 residues. Germline CDR1 LNHDA, CDR2 SQIVND (reference sequence). Losses at the gene ends were 5 bases for V and 3 bases for J; bases not matched to a gene: 2. CDR3 sequence reads: CASSVTSGRDTGELFF. The CDR3 region has the DNA TGTGCCAGTAGTGTGACTAGCGGGAGGGACACCGGGGAGCTGTTTTTT. The entire variable domain, with the rest obtained from reference TRBV19 and TRBJ2-2, is as follows: DGGITQSPKYLFRKEGQNVTLSCEQNLNHDAMYWYRQDPGQGLRLIYYSQIVNDFQKGDIAEGYSVSREKKESFPLTVTSAQKNPTAFYLCASSVTSGRDTGELFFGEGSRLTVL.

This clonotype came up many times. V and J are TRBV7-8 and TRBJ2-4; tentative D call: TRBD2 (5 bases). V lost 1 base and J lost 0, with 10 bases in between. The germline V gene encodes CDR1 SGHVS and CDR2 FQNEAQ. The CDR3 length is 16 residues. The CDR3 nucleotides are TGTGCCAGCAGCTTAGGAGGAGGCCTAGCCAAAAACATTCAGTACTTC. As protein: CASSLGGGLAKNIQYF. The variable domain in full, completed from reference TRBV7-8 and TRBJ2-4, reads GAGVSQSPRYKVAKRGQDVALRCDPISGHVSLFWYQQALGQGPEFLTYFQNEAQLDKSGLPSDRFFAERPEGSVSTLKIQRTQQEDSAVYLCASSLGGGLAKNIQYFGAGTRLSVL.

This clonotype turned up a few times. The V and J genes are TRBV6-4 and TRBJ2-3; D is ambiguous. Per germline, CDR1 MRHNA and CDR2 SNTAGT. With 3 bases removed from V and 2 bases from J, the gap between germline ends came to 6 bases. CDR3 length equals 13 residues. The CDR3: CASSEKDTDTQYF. In DNA form, the CDR3 reads TGTGCCAGCAGTGAGAAAGACACAGATACGCAGTATTTT.